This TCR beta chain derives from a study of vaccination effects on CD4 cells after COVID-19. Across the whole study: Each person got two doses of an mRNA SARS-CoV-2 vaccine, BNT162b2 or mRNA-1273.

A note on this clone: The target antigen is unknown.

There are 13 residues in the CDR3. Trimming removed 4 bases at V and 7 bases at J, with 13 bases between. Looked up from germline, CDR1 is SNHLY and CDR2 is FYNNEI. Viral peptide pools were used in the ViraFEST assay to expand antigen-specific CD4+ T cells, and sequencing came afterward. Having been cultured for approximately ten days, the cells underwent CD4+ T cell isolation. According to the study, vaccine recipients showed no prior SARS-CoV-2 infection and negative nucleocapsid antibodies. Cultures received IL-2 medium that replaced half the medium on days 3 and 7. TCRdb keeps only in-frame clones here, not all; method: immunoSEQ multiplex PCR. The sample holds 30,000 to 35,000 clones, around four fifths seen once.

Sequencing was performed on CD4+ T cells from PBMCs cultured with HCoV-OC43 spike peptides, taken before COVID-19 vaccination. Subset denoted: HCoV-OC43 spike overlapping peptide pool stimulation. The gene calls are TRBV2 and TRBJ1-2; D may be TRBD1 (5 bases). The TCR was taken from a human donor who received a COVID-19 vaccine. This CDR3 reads CASSVEQGGGYTF. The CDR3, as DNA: TGTGCCAGCAGTGTTGAGCAGGGCGGTGGCTACACCTTC.